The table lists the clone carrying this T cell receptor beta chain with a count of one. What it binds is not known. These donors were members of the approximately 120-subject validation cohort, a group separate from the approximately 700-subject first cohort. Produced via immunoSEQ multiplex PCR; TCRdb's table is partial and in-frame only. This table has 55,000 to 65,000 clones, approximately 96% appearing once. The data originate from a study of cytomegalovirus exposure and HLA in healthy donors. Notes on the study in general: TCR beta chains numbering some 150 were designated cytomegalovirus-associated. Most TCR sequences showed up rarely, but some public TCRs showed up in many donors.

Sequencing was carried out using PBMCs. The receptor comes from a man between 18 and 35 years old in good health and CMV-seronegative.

The CDR3 nucleotides are TGTGCCAGTAGTATTTATTACAGTGAGTTGAATGAAGCTTTCTTT. As protein: CASSIYYSELNEAFF. This chain uses TRBV19 with TRBJ1-1; D is uncertain. Germline CDR1 reads LNHDA; CDR2 reads SQIVND (reference sequence). The length of the CDR3 is 15 residues. V lost 3 bases, J lost 7 bases, and 18 bases lay in between.